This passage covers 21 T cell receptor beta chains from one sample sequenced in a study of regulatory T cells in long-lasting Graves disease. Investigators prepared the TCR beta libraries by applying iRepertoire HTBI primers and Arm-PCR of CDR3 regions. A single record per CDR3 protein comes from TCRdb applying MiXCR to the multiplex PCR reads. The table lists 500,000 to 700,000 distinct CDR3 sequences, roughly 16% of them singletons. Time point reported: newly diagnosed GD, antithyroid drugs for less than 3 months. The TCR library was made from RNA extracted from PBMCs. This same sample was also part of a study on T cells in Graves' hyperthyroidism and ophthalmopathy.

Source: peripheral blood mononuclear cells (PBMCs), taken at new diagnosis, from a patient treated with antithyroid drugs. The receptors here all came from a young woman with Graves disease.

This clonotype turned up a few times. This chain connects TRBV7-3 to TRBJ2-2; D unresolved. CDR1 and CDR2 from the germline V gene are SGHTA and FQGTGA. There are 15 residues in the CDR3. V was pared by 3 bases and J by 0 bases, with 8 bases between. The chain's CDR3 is CASSFQPSNTGELFF. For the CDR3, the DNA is TGTGCCAGCAGCTTCCAGCCCTCGAACACCGGGGAGCTGTTTTTT.

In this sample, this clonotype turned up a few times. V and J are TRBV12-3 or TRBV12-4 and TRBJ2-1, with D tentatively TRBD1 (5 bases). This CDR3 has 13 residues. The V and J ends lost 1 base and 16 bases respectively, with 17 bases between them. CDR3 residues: CASSLDIRVLPFF. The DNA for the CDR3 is TGTGCCAGCAGTTTAGATATCAGGGTTCTCCCCTTCTTC.

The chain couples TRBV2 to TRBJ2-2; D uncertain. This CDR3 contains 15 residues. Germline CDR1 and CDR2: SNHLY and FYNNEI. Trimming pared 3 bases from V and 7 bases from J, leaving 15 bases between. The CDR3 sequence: CASSDYGSLIGELFF. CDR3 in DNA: TGTGCCAGCAGTGATTACGGTAGCCTTATCGGGGAGCTGTTTTTT.

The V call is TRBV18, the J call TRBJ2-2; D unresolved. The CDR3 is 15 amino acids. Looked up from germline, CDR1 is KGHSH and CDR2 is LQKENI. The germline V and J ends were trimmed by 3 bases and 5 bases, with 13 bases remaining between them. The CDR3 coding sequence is TGTGCCAGCTCACCTACTTCTGGAGAAACCGGGGAGCTGTTTTTT. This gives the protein CASSPTSGETGELFF.

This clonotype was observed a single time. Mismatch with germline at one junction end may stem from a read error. In nucleotides, the CDR3 is TGTGCCACCAGTGGAGGGGACGAGCAGTACTTC. Translating it yields CATSGGDEQYF. The chain couples TRBV2 to TRBJ2-7; D perhaps matches TRBD2 (6 bases). Germline V gene sequence: CDR1 SNHLY, CDR2 FYNNEI. This CDR3 is 11 amino acids long.

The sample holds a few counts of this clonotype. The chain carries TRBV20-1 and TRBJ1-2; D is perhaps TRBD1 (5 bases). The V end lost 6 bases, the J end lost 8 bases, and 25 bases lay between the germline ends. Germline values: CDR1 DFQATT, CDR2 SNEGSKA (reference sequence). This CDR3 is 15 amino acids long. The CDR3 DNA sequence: TGCAGTGCCCATGAAGGGACCCATCCCGTGCGGGGCTACACCTTC. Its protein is CSAHEGTHPVRGYTF.

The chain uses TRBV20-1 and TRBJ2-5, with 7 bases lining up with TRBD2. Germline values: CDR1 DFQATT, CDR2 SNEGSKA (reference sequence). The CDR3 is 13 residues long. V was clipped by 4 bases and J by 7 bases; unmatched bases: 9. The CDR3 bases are TGCAGTGCTATTAGCGGGTTACCGGGGACCCAGTACTTC. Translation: CSAISGLPGTQYF.

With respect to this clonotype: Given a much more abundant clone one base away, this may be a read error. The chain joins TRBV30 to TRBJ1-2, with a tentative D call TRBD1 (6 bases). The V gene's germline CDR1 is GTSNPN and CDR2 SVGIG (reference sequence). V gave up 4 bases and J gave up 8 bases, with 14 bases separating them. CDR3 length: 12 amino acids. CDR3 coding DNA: TGTGCCTGGAATGCTGTCAGGGGAGGCTACACCTTC. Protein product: CAWNAVRGGYTF.

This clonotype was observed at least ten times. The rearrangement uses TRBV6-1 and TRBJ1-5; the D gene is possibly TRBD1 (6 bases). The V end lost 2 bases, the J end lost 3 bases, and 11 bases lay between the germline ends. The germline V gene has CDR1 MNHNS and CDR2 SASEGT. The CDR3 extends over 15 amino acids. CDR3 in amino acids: CASSEFTGSNQPQHF. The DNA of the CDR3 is TGTGCCAGCAGTGAATTTACAGGGTCCAATCAGCCCCAGCATTTT.

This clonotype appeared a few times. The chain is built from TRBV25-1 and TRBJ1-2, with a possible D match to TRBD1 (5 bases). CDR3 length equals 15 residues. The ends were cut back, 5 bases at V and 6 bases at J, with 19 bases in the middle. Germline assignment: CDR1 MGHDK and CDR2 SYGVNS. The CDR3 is CASSFGTGQGHGYTF. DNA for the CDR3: TGTGCCAGCAGTTTCGGAACTGGCCAGGGCCATGGCTACACCTTC.

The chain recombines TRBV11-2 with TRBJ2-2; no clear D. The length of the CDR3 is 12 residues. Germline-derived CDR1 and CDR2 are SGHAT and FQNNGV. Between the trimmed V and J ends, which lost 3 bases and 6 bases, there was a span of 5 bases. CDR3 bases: TGTGCCAGCAGCTTGTACCCCGGGGAGCTGTTTTTT. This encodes CASSLYPGELFF.

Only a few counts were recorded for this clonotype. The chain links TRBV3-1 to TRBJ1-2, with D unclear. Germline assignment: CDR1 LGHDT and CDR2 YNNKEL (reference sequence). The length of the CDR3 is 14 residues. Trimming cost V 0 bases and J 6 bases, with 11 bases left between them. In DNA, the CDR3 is TGTGCCAGCAGCCAAGATCCAACCCCCAATGGCTACACCTTC. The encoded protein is CASSQDPTPNGYTF. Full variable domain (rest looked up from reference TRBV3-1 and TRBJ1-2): DTAVSQTPKYLVTQMGNDKSIKCEQNLGHDTMYWYKQDSKKFLKIMFSYNNKELIINETVPNRFSPKSPDKAHLNLHINSLELGDSAVYFCASSQDPTPNGYTFGSGTRLTVV.

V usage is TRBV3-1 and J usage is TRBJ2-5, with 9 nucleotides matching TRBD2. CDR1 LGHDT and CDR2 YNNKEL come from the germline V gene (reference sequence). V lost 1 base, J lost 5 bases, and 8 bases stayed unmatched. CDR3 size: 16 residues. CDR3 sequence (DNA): TGTGCCAGCAGCCAAGGGATTAAGACTAGCGGTGAGACCCAGTACTTC. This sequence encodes CASSQGIKTSGETQYF.

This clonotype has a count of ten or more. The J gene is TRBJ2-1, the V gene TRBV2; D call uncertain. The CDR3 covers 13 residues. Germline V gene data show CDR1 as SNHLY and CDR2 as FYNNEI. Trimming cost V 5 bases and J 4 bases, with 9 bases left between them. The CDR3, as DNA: TGTGCCAGCAGTCGCCTATTATACAATGAGCAGTTCTTC. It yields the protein CASSRLLYNEQFF.

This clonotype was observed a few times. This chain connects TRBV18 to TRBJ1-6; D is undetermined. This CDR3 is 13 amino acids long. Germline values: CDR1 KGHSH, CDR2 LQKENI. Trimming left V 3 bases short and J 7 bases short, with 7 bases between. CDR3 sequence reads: CASSPGRNSPLHF. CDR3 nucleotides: TGTGCCAGCTCACCCGGAAGAAATTCACCCCTCCACTTT.

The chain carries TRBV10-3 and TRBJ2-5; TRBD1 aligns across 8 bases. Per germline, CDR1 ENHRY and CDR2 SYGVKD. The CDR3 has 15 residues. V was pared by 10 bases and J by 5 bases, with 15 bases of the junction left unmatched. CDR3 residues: CATALLTGERETQYF. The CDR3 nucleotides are TGTGCCACCGCACTATTGACAGGGGAACGGGAGACCCAGTACTTC.

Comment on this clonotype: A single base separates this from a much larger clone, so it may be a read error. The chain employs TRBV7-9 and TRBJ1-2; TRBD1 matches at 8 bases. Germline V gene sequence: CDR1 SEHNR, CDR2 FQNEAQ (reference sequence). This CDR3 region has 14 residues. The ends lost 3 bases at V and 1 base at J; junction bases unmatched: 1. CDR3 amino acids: CASSFGQGNYGYTF. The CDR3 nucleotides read TGTGCCAGCAGCTTCGGACAGGGTAACTATGGCTACACCTTC.

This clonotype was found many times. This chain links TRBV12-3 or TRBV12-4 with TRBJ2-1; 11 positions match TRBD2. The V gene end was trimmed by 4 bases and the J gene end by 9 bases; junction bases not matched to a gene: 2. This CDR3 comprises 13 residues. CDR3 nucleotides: TGTGCCAGCAGTTATCTAGCGGGAGGTGAGCAGTTCTTC. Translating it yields CASSYLAGGEQFF.

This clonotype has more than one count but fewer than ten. The CDR3 DNA is TGCAGTGCCCACTTCCCTAGCGGGAGCTCCTACAATGAGCAGTTCTTC. Its protein is CSAHFPSGSSYNEQFF. The chain couples TRBV20-1 to TRBJ2-1; 10 nucleotides agree with TRBD2. The CDR3 extends over 16 amino acids. The V segment lost 6 bases and the J segment 0 bases; nucleotides outside the gene matches: 8. From germline, CDR1 is DFQATT and CDR2 SNEGSKA (reference sequence).

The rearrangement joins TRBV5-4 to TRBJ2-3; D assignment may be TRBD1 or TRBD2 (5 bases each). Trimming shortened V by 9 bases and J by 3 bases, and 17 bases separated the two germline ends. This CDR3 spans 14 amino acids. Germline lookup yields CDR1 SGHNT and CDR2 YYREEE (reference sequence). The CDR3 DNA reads TGTGCCACACGGACACACTCGGGGACAGATACGCAGTATTTT. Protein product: CATRTHSGTDTQYF.

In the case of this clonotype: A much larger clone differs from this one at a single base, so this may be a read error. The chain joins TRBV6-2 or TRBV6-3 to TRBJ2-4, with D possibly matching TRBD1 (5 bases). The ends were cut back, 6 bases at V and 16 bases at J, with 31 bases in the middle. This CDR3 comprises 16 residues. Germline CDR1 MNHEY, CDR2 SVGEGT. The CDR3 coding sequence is TGTGCCAGCAGCCCGCACCCGACAGATTCGACCTACGAGCACTACTTC. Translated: CASSPHPTDSTYEHYF.